The 29 T cell receptor beta chains below come from one sample, sequenced in a study of persistence of HIV-infected CD4 T cells. Their target antigens are unknown. This nonspecific control used anti-CD3/anti-CD28 bead stimulation of CD4+ T cells. Sorting of responding CD4+ T cells relied on upregulated CD40 ligand together with CD69. This was the immunoSEQ version 4 assay in survey mode. Generated by immunoSEQ multiplex PCR, the TCRdb table keeps only in-frame clones and is missing some. The table has 45,000 or so clones, about 85% seen once; the top ten hold 0.4% to 0.6%. The sequenced sample was CD4+ T cells sorted from PBMCs after roughly 18-hour stimulation, obtained from a patient who received antiretroviral therapy. These receptor sequences come from an adult woman with HIV who was CMV-seropositive.

The rearrangement links TRBV3-1 (or the pseudogene TRBV3-2) to TRBJ2-3; 9 nucleotides align to TRBD2. The CDR3 extends over 16 amino acids. V lost 0 bases to trimming and J lost 1 base; unmatched junction nucleotides: 2. Germline lookup yields CDR1 LGHDT and CDR2 YNNKEL (reference sequence). The CDR3: CASSQEERGGTDTQYF. For the CDR3, the DNA is TGTGCCAGCAGCCAAGAGGAGCGGGGGGGCACAGATACGCAGTATTTT.

The chain joins TRBV30 to TRBJ1-1, with D tentatively TRBD1 (5 bases). CDR3 length: 15 residues. V shed 2 bases and J shed 6 bases, with 19 bases lying between them. The V gene's germline CDR1 is GTSNPN and CDR2 SVGIG (reference sequence). CDR3 sequence: CAWSLPWGGGSEAFF. CDR3 bases: TGTGCCTGGAGTCTGCCCTGGGGGGGAGGCTCTGAAGCTTTCTTT.

The rearrangement uses TRBV6-5 and TRBJ1-1; TRBD1 might be the D (6 bases). The CDR3 sequence is 13 residues long. Germline CDR1 is MNHEY and CDR2 is SVGAGI. Trimming cost V 5 bases and J 4 bases, with 11 bases left between them. CDR3 sequence reads: CASSRDIGTEAFF. Written as DNA, the CDR3 is TGTGCCAGCAGTCGGGACATCGGCACTGAAGCTTTCTTT.

This clone was detected only a few times. The chain links TRBV13 to TRBJ1-5; D is uncertain. V was clipped by 7 bases and J by 3 bases, with 7 bases between them. Germline V CDR1 and CDR2: PRHDT, FYEKMQ (reference sequence). The CDR3 length is 12 residues. The CDR3 sequence is CASIPHNQPQHF. CDR3 in DNA: TGTGCCAGCATCCCTCACAATCAGCCCCAGCATTTT.

This chain links TRBV2 with TRBJ1-2; tentative D call: TRBD1 (5 bases). V lost 5 bases and J 4 bases, leaving 23 bases between the germline ends. The CDR3 totals 17 residues. The germline V gene encodes CDR1 SNHLY and CDR2 FYNNEI. The CDR3 DNA is TGTGCCAGCAGTCCCACGCGATCCTTGACAGTCACCTATGGCTACACCTTC. It is translated as CASSPTRSLTVTYGYTF.

J is TRBJ1-2 and V is TRBV2; D ambiguous. This CDR3 has 11 amino acids. V was pared by 6 bases and J by 9 bases, with 11 bases between. Germline V lookup: CDR1 SNHLY, CDR2 FYNNEI. CDR3 residues: CASRSTWSYTF. In DNA form, the CDR3 reads TGTGCCAGCAGGTCGACCTGGAGCTACACCTTC. Looking up the rest from reference TRBV2 and TRBJ1-2 gives the full variable domain: EPEVTQTPSHQVTQMGQEVILRCVPISNHLYFYWYRQILGQKVEFLVSFYNNEISEKSEIFDDQFSVERPDGSNFTLKIRSTKLEDSAMYFCASRSTWSYTFGSGTRLTVV.

This clone appeared a single time. J is TRBJ1-2 and V is TRBV19; D remains ambiguous. Germline CDR1 is LNHDA and CDR2 is SQIVND (reference sequence). The CDR3 has 13 residues. Deletions cut 1 base from V and 2 bases from J, with 5 bases between. CDR3 in DNA: TGTGCCAGTAGTATAGCCCTGAACTATGGCTACACCTTC. It translates to CASSIALNYGYTF.

The chain has TRBV10-1 and TRBJ2-4; 10 nucleotides match TRBD1. The V segment lost 4 bases and the J segment 6 bases; nucleotides outside the gene matches: 6. This CDR3 comprises 15 residues. Germline V gene sequence: CDR1 WNHNN, CDR2 SYGVQD (reference sequence). The CDR3 here is CASSGLGQGGNIQYF. The CDR3, as DNA: TGCGCCAGCAGTGGGCTCGGACAGGGGGGAAACATTCAGTACTTC.

V usage is TRBV5-5 and J usage is TRBJ2-2; 8 nucleotides match TRBD2. This CDR3 is 16 amino acids long. Trimming took 0 bases from V and 5 from J; bases not matched to a gene: 6. Germline V gives CDR1 SGHKS, CDR2 YYEKEE (reference sequence). CDR3 amino acids: CASSLGLAGRTGELFF. CDR3 sequence (DNA): TGTGCCAGCAGCTTGGGGTTAGCGGGGAGAACCGGGGAGCTGTTTTTT. Variable domain in full (rest from reference TRBV5-5 and TRBJ2-2): DAGVTQSPTHLIKTRGQQVTLRCSPISGHKSVSWYQQVLGQGPQFIFQYYEKEERGRGNFPDRFSARQFPNYSSELNVNALLLGDSALYLCASSLGLAGRTGELFFGEGSRLTVL.

This clone was seen more than once but under ten times. This sequence joins TRBV27 and TRBJ1-1; D gene ambiguous. This CDR3 region has 13 residues. The V end was cut by 2 bases, the J end by 1 base, with 5 bases between. Germline V gives CDR1 MNHEY, CDR2 SMNVEV (reference sequence). The CDR3 here is CASSLPGNTEAFF. The CDR3 DNA reads TGTGCCAGCAGTTTACCAGGGAACACTGAAGCTTTCTTT.

This clone was picked up one time. This rearrangement joins TRBV7-2 to TRBJ2-3; TRBD1 matches at 9 bases. Trimming took 6 bases from V and 8 from J; bases not matched to a gene: 15. The CDR3 runs 16 residues. CDR1 and CDR2 from the germline V gene are SGHTA and FQGNSA. The CDR3 DNA reads TGTGCCAGCAGGCAAACGACAGGGGGTGCTCCGGGTACGCAGTATTTT. Translated, it gives CASRQTTGGAPGTQYF.

V and J are TRBV5-1 and TRBJ1-6, with D perhaps matching TRBD1 (5 bases). Germline lookup yields CDR1 SGHRS and CDR2 YFSETQ. The V gene lost 3 bases and the J gene lost 5 bases, with 9 bases spanning the gap. The CDR3 extends over 14 amino acids. The CDR3 sequence is CASSSQTDNSPLHF. Written as DNA, the CDR3 is TGCGCCAGCAGCTCGCAGACAGATAATTCACCCCTCCACTTT.

The V call is TRBV27, the J call TRBJ1-6; D might be TRBD1 (6 bases). The CDR3 runs to 13 residues. The germline gives CDR1 MNHEY, CDR2 SMNVEV (reference sequence). The V and J ends lost 4 bases and 14 bases respectively, with 15 bases between them. CDR3: CASSSSRGKALHF. The CDR3 DNA reads TGTGCCAGCAGTTCGAGCAGGGGTAAGGCCCTCCACTTT.

The V call is TRBV6-5, the J call TRBJ2-7, with TRBD2 matching over 8 bases. Unmatched junction bases numbered 4, after V lost 6 bases and J lost 3 bases. Germline lookup yields CDR1 MNHEY and CDR2 SVGAGI. CDR3 length: 13 amino acids. CDR3 DNA sequence: TGTGCCAGCAGCCTCCGGGGGGGCTACGAGCAGTACGTC. Translation: CASSLRGGYEQYV.

The chain links TRBV6-5 to TRBJ1-1; D remains unclear. V shed 6 bases and J shed 1 base, with 12 bases lying between them. CDR3 length: 14 residues. The V gene's germline CDR1 is MNHEY and CDR2 SVGAGI. CDR3 in amino acids: CASSDAPGNTEAFF. The CDR3 DNA is TGTGCCAGCAGCGACGCCCCAGGGAACACTGAAGCTTTCTTT.

The chain recombines TRBV9 with TRBJ2-2; the match to TRBD2 covers 7 bases. The CDR3 is made up of 15 amino acids. V was clipped by 4 bases and J by 6 bases; unmatched bases: 9. Germline CDR1 and CDR2: SGDLS and YYNGEE. CDR3 sequence reads: CASSRLSGAPGELFF. The CDR3 DNA reads as TGTGCCAGCAGCCGCCTAAGCGGGGCCCCCGGGGAGCTGTTTTTT.

The rearrangement uses TRBV27 and TRBJ2-7; D is undetermined. The germline V gene has CDR1 MNHEY and CDR2 SMNVEV (reference sequence). The length of the CDR3 is 13 residues. V was trimmed by 3 bases and J by 3 bases, leaving 9 bases between them. The CDR3 DNA follows: TGTGCCAGCAGTTTTAGGGAAAACTACGAGCAGTACTTC. Translation: CASSFRENYEQYF.

The chain has TRBV20-1 and TRBJ2-3; D gene uncertain. The CDR3 loop spans 11 amino acids. Germline V gene data show CDR1 as DFQATT and CDR2 as SNEGSKA (reference sequence). The ends were cut back, 5 bases at V and 3 bases at J, with 6 bases in the middle. The CDR3 here is CSAVDTDTQYF. Here the CDR3 DNA reads TGCAGTGCTGTGGATACAGATACGCAGTATTTT.

The rearrangement uses TRBV2 and TRBJ1-1, with TRBD1 matching 7 bases. The CDR3 sequence is 15 residues long. Losses at the gene ends were 4 bases for V and 7 bases for J; bases not matched to a gene: 12. Germline assignment: CDR1 SNHLY and CDR2 FYNNEI. The CDR3 region is CASSGDRVREVEAFF. The CDR3 region has the DNA TGTGCCAGCAGTGGAGACAGGGTTAGAGAGGTTGAAGCTTTCTTT.

This clone was seen only once. V is TRBV10-1 and J is TRBJ2-1; TRBD2 agrees at 14 bases. Losses at the gene ends were 3 bases for V and 8 bases for J; bases not matched to a gene: 15. Germline V gives CDR1 WNHNN, CDR2 SYGVQD (reference sequence). The length of the CDR3 is 19 residues. The CDR3 DNA reads as TGCGCCAGCAGTGATTTCTCCCGGACTAGCGGGGGGCTCAAGGATGAGCAGTTCTTC. This gives the protein CASSDFSRTSGGLKDEQFF.

The V gene is TRBV9, the J gene TRBJ1-3; unclear D gene. CDR3 length: 13 amino acids. The V gene lost 3 bases and the J gene lost 0 bases, with 4 bases spanning the gap. Germline V lookup: CDR1 SGDLS, CDR2 YYNGEE. The CDR3: CASSENSGNTIYF. CDR3 coding DNA: TGTGCCAGCAGCGAAAACTCTGGAAACACCATATATTTT. The complete variable domain, with remaining parts taken from reference TRBV9 and TRBJ1-3, reads DSGVTQTPKHLITATGQRVTLRCSPRSGDLSVYWYQQSLDQGLQFLIQYYNGEERAKGNILERFSAQQFPDLHSELNLSSLELGDSALYFCASSENSGNTIYFGEGSWLTVV.

The V and J genes are TRBV6-5 and TRBJ1-1; 8 bases are shared with TRBD1. This CDR3 is built from 14 residues. Germline CDR1 MNHEY, CDR2 SVGAGI. The V segment lost 5 bases and the J segment 3 bases; nucleotides outside the gene matches: 5. The CDR3 region has the DNA TGTGCCAGCAGTCGACAGGGGTGGGACACTGAAGCTTTCTTT. Residues: CASSRQGWDTEAFF.

This chain joins TRBV6-4 and TRBJ2-1, with 9 nucleotides matching TRBD2. Germline loops: CDR1 MRHNA, CDR2 SNTAGT. This CDR3 is 16 amino acids long. Losses at the gene ends were 5 bases for V and 7 bases for J; bases not matched to a gene: 12. The CDR3 here is CASSPLAGNLRNEQFF. In nucleotides, the CDR3 is TGTGCCAGCAGTCCCCTAGCGGGGAACCTACGGAATGAGCAGTTCTTC.

Of note for this clone: At the DNA level, this CDR3 is encoded by other sequences in the same sample as well. The gene calls are TRBV6-5 and TRBJ1-2; D remains unclear. Looked up from germline, CDR1 is MNHEY and CDR2 is SVGAGI. This CDR3 is 12 amino acids long. With 4 bases removed from V and 4 bases from J, the gap between germline ends came to 7 bases. This chain's CDR3 is CASSSGIYGYTF. CDR3 in DNA: TGTGCCAGCAGTTCCGGGATCTATGGCTACACCTTC.

The chain combines TRBV28 with TRBJ2-1; 10 bases are shared with TRBD2. Germline CDR1 is MDHEN and CDR2 is SYDVKM. After removal of 4 bases from V and 10 bases from J, the junction contained 10 bases not matched to a gene. The CDR3 spans 15 residues. The CDR3: CASSSGGLASSEQFF. CDR3 DNA sequence: TGTGCCAGCAGTTCGGGGGGACTAGCGTCGTCGGAGCAGTTCTTC.

The CDR3 region has the DNA TGTGCCAGCAGCCCATTTGACAGGGGCAATCAGCCCCAGCATTTT. Encoded protein: CASSPFDRGNQPQHF. J is TRBJ1-5 and V is TRBV9, with 7 bases identical to TRBD1. The J segment lost 2 bases and the V segment lost 4 bases, leaving 6 bases of the junction unmatched. The CDR3 has 15 amino acids. The germline CDR1 and CDR2 sequences are SGDLS and YYNGEE.

This clone has just a few counts. J is TRBJ1-4 and V is TRBV19; TRBD1 matches at 7 bases. CDR1 is LNHDA and CDR2 is SQIVND in the germline V gene (reference sequence). Germline trimming cut 7 bases from V and 7 bases from J; bases unmatched to any gene: 9. The CDR3 has 14 amino acids. CDR3 in amino acids: CASNVRGLGEKLFF. CDR3 DNA: TGTGCCAGTAACGTAAGGGGGCTGGGTGAAAAACTGTTTTTT.

The chain uses TRBV10-3 and TRBJ2-7, with 8 positions matching TRBD2. V lost 7 bases to trimming and J lost 1 base; unmatched junction nucleotides: 9. In germline, CDR1 is ENHRY, CDR2 SYGVKD. The CDR3 length is 15 residues. DNA of the CDR3: TGTGCCATCAAAAGTCGCGGCGGGGGGTCCTACGAGCAGTACTTC. Protein sequence: CAIKSRGGGSYEQYF.

The V and J genes are TRBV19 and TRBJ1-2; no definite D call. The CDR3 runs to 13 residues. Trimming removed 7 bases from V and 4 bases from J, with 13 bases in between. Germline V gene data show CDR1 as LNHDA and CDR2 as SQIVND (reference sequence). CDR3 DNA: TGTGCCAGTAAGGCAGGACGCTCCTATGGCTACACCTTC. It translates to CASKAGRSYGYTF.